Listed below are T cell receptor beta chains from one sample, sequenced in a study of identical twins. Via MiXCR, TCRdb re-called the 5' RACE reads, giving one row per CDR3 protein. The sample lists 500,000 to 600,000 distinct CDR3 sequences; 20% to 25% were seen once. Separately, the same data were catalogued under a study of T cells expressing NK-cell markers.

The sequencing input was CD4+ T cells sorted from blood. Receptors were obtained from a woman aged 18-35 years in good health. Each CDR3 is given with its conserved first and last residue. A D gene is named only where the DNA matches it firmly. Rows give clone size only sometimes, using once, few, many, or a class for an expanded clone.

J gene | V gene | D gene | clone size | CDR3 protein | CDR3 DNA
TRBJ1-5 | TRBV20-1 | . | . | CSAQLEGRGRNQPQHF | TGCAGTGCCCAGTTGGAAGGCCGGGGTAGGAATCAGCCCCAGCATTTT
TRBJ2-3 | TRBV5-5 | . | many | CASSLADGAPDTQYF | TGTGCCAGCAGCTTGGCCGATGGGGCCCCAGATACGCAGTATTTT
TRBJ2-1 | TRBV27 | TRBD2 | few | CASRAGGGTYNEQFF | TGTGCCAGCAGGGCCGGCGGGGGTACCTACAATGAGCAGTTCTTC
TRBJ2-5 | TRBV12-3/TRBV12-4 | . | few | CASSVGDTLQPYF | TGTGCCAGCAGCGTGGGAGACACCCTCCAACCGTACTTC
TRBJ2-6 | TRBV29-1 | . | few | CSVITGANVLTF | TGCAGCGTCATTACGGGGGCCAACGTCCTGACTTTC
TRBJ2-5 | TRBV20-1 | . | many | CSARGTTDSGETQYF | TGCAGTGCGAGGGGGACGACAGATTCAGGAGAGACCCAGTACTTC
TRBJ1-5 | TRBV15 | . | . | CATSTPGQPQHF | TGTGCCACCAGCACTCCAGGCCAGCCCCAGCATTTT
TRBJ1-5 | TRBV18 | . | many | CASSADGNQPQHF | TGTGCCAGCTCCGCGGACGGGAATCAGCCCCAGCATTTT
TRBJ2-2 | TRBV5-1 | . | . | CASSLGMGVGELFF | TGCGCCAGCAGCTTGGGCATGGGGGTCGGGGAGCTGTTTTTT
TRBJ2-3 | TRBV7-3 | . | many | CASSAGPQQNTQYF | TGTGCCAGCAGCGCCGGGCCCCAACAAAATACGCAGTATTTT
TRBJ1-5 | TRBV12-3/TRBV12-4 | . | many | CASRLNGFNQPQHF | TGTGCCAGCAGACTCAACGGTTTCAATCAGCCCCAGCATTTT
TRBJ1-2 | TRBV10-3 | . | few | CAVSGTDNYGYTF | TGTGCCGTCTCCGGGACGGATAACTATGGCTACACCTTC
TRBJ2-5 | TRBV20-1 | . | . | CSARAGVRVETQYF | TGCAGTGCTAGAGCAGGGGTGAGGGTAGAGACCCAGTACTTC
TRBJ2-7 | TRBV5-1 | TRBD2 | . | CASSLVVAGDYEQYF | TGCGCCAGCAGCTTGGTGGTAGCGGGAGACTACGAGCAGTACTTC
TRBJ1-2 | TRBV7-8 | . | . | CASSRGPDPNYGYTF | TGTGCCAGCAGCCGGGGGCCTGATCCTAACTATGGCTACACCTTC
TRBJ1-2 | TRBV6-2/TRBV6-3 | . | many | CASTIGSGNYGYTF | TGTGCCAGCACCATCGGGAGCGGCAACTATGGCTACACCTTC
TRBJ1-2 | TRBV10-3 | . | many | CAISELGQYYGYTF | TGTGCCATCAGTGAGTTGGGCCAGTACTATGGCTACACCTTC
TRBJ2-7 | TRBV29-1 | TRBD2 | few | CSVLASGNSYEQYF | TGCAGCGTTTTGGCGAGCGGGAATTCGTACGAGCAGTACTTC
TRBJ1-2 | TRBV12-3/TRBV12-4 | . | few | CASSHGNYGYTF | TGTGCCAGCAGTCACGGAAACTACGGCTACACCTTC
TRBJ2-3 | TRBV11-2 | TRBD2 | few | CASSLQSGSSTDTQYF | TGTGCCAGCAGCTTACAAAGCGGGAGTTCCACAGATACGCAGTATTTT
TRBJ1-5 | TRBV12-3/TRBV12-4 | . | few | CASRRDGGQPQHF | TGTGCCAGCAGGCGGGACGGAGGACAGCCCCAGCATTTT
TRBJ2-2 | TRBV20-1 | TRBD2 | . | CSATIAGPNTGELFF | TGCAGTGCTACCATAGCGGGGCCGAACACCGGGGAGCTGTTTTTT
TRBJ2-2 | TRBV27 | . | few | CASILEGGLNTGELFF | TGTGCCAGCATCCTAGAGGGGGGGCTGAACACCGGGGAGCTGTTTTTT
TRBJ2-3 | TRBV4-3 | . | few | CASSLEAARTTDTQYF | TGCGCCAGCAGCTTGGAGGCTGCCCGTACCACAGATACGCAGTATTTT
TRBJ2-5 | TRBV6-5 | TRBD1 | few | CASSYSRQGGRETQYF | TGTGCCAGCAGTTACTCGCGACAGGGTGGAAGGGAGACCCAGTACTTC
TRBJ2-4 | TRBV6-1 | . | many | CASRQGSAKNIQYF | TGTGCCAGCAGACAGGGCTCAGCCAAAAACATTCAGTACTTC
TRBJ2-3 | TRBV12-3/TRBV12-4 | . | many | CASSPSSDTQYF | TGTGCCAGCAGTCCCAGCTCAGATACGCAGTATTTT
TRBJ2-2 | TRBV20-1 | . | . | CSARRLAGPTGELFF | TGCAGTGCTAGGCGACTGGCGGGACCCACCGGGGAGCTGTTTTTT
TRBJ2-3 | TRBV19 | TRBD2 | few | CASSILAGRTDTQYF | TGTGCCAGTAGTATACTAGCGGGAAGAACAGATACGCAGTATTTT
TRBJ2-7 | TRBV20-1 | . | once | CSARVQGSYEQYF | TGCAGTGCTAGAGTTCAGGGTTCCTACGAGCAGTACTTC
TRBJ2-1 | TRBV30 | . | few | CAWRPLAEQFF | TGTGCCTGGAGACCACTTGCCGAGCAGTTCTTC
TRBJ2-1 | TRBV12-3/TRBV12-4 | . | few | CASSLRTGDEQFF | TGTGCCAGCAGTTTACGGACCGGCGATGAGCAGTTCTTC
TRBJ2-5 | TRBV7-8 | . | . | CASSLKGDGTQYF | TGTGCCAGCAGCTTAAAGGGGGACGGGACCCAGTACTTC
TRBJ2-1 | TRBV20-1 | TRBD2 | few | CSAILAGGTNEQFF | TGCAGTGCTATTCTAGCGGGGGGGACCAATGAGCAGTTCTTC
TRBJ2-3 | TRBV5-6 | . | . | CASSLRWDTQYF | TGTGCCAGCAGCTTGAGGTGGGATACGCAGTATTTT
TRBJ2-3 | TRBV19 | . | few | CASSFPGPPGTRRTDTQYF | TGTGCCAGTAGTTTTCCTGGTCCCCCGGGGACTCGGCGCACAGATACGCAGTATTTT
TRBJ2-7 | TRBV11-2 | . | . | CASSLGSEGRSSYEQYF | TGTGCCAGCAGCTTAGGGTCCGAAGGACGTAGCTCCTACGAGCAGTACTTC
TRBJ2-5 | TRBV5-1 | . | few | CASSLEAAQYF | TGCGCCAGCAGCTTGGAGGCGGCCCAGTACTTC
TRBJ2-3 | TRBV3-1 | . | few | CASSQGRSRASDTDTQYF | TGTGCCAGCAGCCAAGGTCGGAGCAGGGCTTCAGACACAGATACGCAGTATTTT
TRBJ2-3 | TRBV27 | . | . | CASIDLEGLLTDTQYF | TGTGCCAGCATAGACCTGGAGGGGTTGCTCACAGATACGCAGTATTTT
TRBJ2-6 | TRBV20-1 | . | few | CSASGQNFLAGANVLTF | TGCAGTGCTTCAGGGCAAAACTTTCTTGCTGGGGCCAACGTCCTGACTTTC
TRBJ1-4 | TRBV20-1 | . | . | CSARGANEKLFF | TGCAGTGCCCGGGGGGCTAATGAAAAACTGTTTTTT
TRBJ2-3 | TRBV5-1 | TRBD2 | . | CASSLRLADTDTQYF | TGCGCCAGCAGCTTGAGGCTAGCGGACACAGATACGCAGTATTTT
TRBJ2-3 | TRBV7-2 | . | few | CASSEPGVVQYF | TGTGCCAGCAGCGAACCGGGGGTAGTTCAGTATTTT
TRBJ2-1 | TRBV7-2 | . | . | CASSFRNPEQFF | TGTGCCAGCAGCTTCCGCAACCCCGAGCAGTTCTTC
TRBJ1-2 | TRBV20-1 | . | few | CSARGLGDGSYTF | TGCAGTGCTAGAGGCCTGGGGGATGGGAGCTACACCTTC